The 23 T cell receptor beta chains below come from one sample, sequenced in a study of shared clonotypes between healthy human individuals. Libraries were prepared by immunoSEQ multiplex PCR; TCRdb keeps only in-frame clonotypes and omits some of them. This table holds around 2,000,000 clones, roughly 94% found once. The sample was naive CD4+ T cells sorted from blood. Subset specified: CD45RA+ positively selected. These TCRs come from a man aged 18 to 29 in good health.

This chain links TRBV28 with TRBJ1-2, with 7 bases that match TRBD1. The CDR3 has 13 amino acids. Per germline, CDR1 MDHEN and CDR2 SYDVKM. With 6 bases clipped from V and 4 bases from J, the junction kept 5 bases outside the gene matches. In nucleotides, the CDR3 is TGTGCCAGCAGAACGGGACAGCGCTATGGCTACACCTTC. It specifies CASRTGQRYGYTF.

With regard to this clone: Other nucleotide sequences in the sample specify the same CDR3. V usage is TRBV5-4 and J usage is TRBJ1-4, with D unresolved. Germline V gene data show CDR1 as SGHNT and CDR2 as YYREEE (reference sequence). CDR3 length: 13 residues. Trimming took off 4 bases at V and 3 bases at J, with 7 bases between the two ends. CDR3 DNA: TGTGCCAGCAGCCGCGAGGCTAATGAAAAACTGTTTTTT. It encodes CASSREANEKLFF.

This clone was seen only once. This chain links TRBV11-2 with TRBJ2-7; D unclear. The V gene's germline CDR1 is SGHAT and CDR2 FQNNGV. CDR3 size: 14 residues. The germline V and J ends were trimmed by 1 base and 0 bases, with 7 bases remaining between them. CDR3 DNA: TGTGCCAGCAGCTTAGGGACGGACTCCTACGAGCAGTACTTC. It translates to CASSLGTDSYEQYF.

In this sample, this clone turned up many times. The identical CDR3 is also encoded by other nucleotide sequences in the sample. This rearrangement joins TRBV28 to TRBJ1-5; 9 bases fit TRBD1. Looked up from germline, CDR1 is MDHEN and CDR2 is SYDVKM. This CDR3 has 17 amino acids. Trimming at V came to 0 bases and at J to 4 bases, leaving 7 bases not matched to a gene. The CDR3 here is CASSLWVTGGVNQPQHF. CDR3 nucleotide sequence: TGTGCCAGCAGTTTATGGGTAACAGGGGGCGTAAATCAGCCCCAGCATTTT.

This chain joins TRBV25-1 and TRBJ2-7; 8 bases match TRBD2. V trimming: 4 bases; J trimming: 1 base; junction bases outside the gene matches: 6. The germline gives CDR1 MGHDK, CDR2 SYGVNS. This CDR3 comprises 15 residues. CDR3 nucleotides: TGTGCCAGCAGTGTTAGCGGGATAAGGTCCTACGAGCAGTACTTC. Encoded protein: CASSVSGIRSYEQYF.

The CDR3 is CASSLMGLAGGEETQYF. The CDR3, as DNA: TGCGCCAGCAGCTTAATGGGACTAGCGGGAGGTGAAGAGACCCAGTACTTC. This sequence joins TRBV5-1 and TRBJ2-5; 15 bases match TRBD2. Germline V gives CDR1 SGHRS, CDR2 YFSETQ. The CDR3 is 17 residues long. V shed 2 bases and J 3 bases; nucleotides not matched to a gene: 5.

V gene TRBV10-3 combines with J gene TRBJ1-2; 9 nucleotides match TRBD1. J was trimmed by 0 bases and V by 7 bases; bases with no gene match: 6. CDR1 and CDR2 from the germline V gene are ENHRY and SYGVKD. CDR3 size: 15 residues. The CDR3 here is CAITKGTGTNYGYTF. DNA of the CDR3: TGTGCCATCACCAAGGGGACAGGGACTAACTATGGCTACACCTTC.

This clone was recorded only once. The chain recombines TRBV5-4 with TRBJ2-3, with D uncertain. Between the trimmed V and J ends, which lost 3 bases and 3 bases, there was a span of 5 bases. The CDR3 sequence is 12 residues long. Germline V gene data show CDR1 as SGHNT and CDR2 as YYREEE (reference sequence). CDR3 amino acids: CASSSETDTQYF. The CDR3 coding sequence is TGTGCCAGCAGCTCCGAGACAGATACGCAGTATTTT.

The CDR3, as DNA: TGTGCCAGCAGCGTAGGTCGAGCGAGCGTTTACGAGCAGTACTTC. It encodes CASSVGRASVYEQYF. V is TRBV9 and J is TRBJ2-7; no clear D. V dropped 0 bases and J dropped 4 bases, with 14 bases sitting between them. CDR1 is SGDLS, CDR2 YYNGEE, per germline. The CDR3 runs 15 residues.

V is TRBV6-6 and J is TRBJ2-6; a weak D match, TRBD2 (5 bases). This CDR3 spans 16 amino acids. V was cut by 0 bases and J by 2 bases, with 8 bases left in between. The germline gives CDR1 MNHNY, CDR2 SVGAGI (reference sequence). The CDR3 DNA follows: TGTGCCAGCAGTTACTCGCCGGGAACTGGGGCCAACGTCCTGACTTTC. This gives the protein CASSYSPGTGANVLTF.

The V call is TRBV5-1, the J call TRBJ2-5; D is possibly TRBD1 (5 bases). The CDR3 is 13 residues long. Looked up from germline, CDR1 is SGHRS and CDR2 is YFSETQ. With 6 bases removed from V and 4 bases from J, the gap between germline ends came to 13 bases. CDR3 nucleotide sequence: TGCGCCAGCACCATTCAGGGTATAGAGACCCAGTACTTC. This codes for CASTIQGIETQYF.

Of note for this clone: A read error may account for a junction end that differs from germline. The chain joins TRBV5-4 to TRBJ2-7; a weak D match, TRBD1 (6 bases). In germline, CDR1 is SGHNT, CDR2 YYREEE (reference sequence). The CDR3 runs to 13 residues. This CDR3 is CASSHPGDPLPAF. The CDR3 DNA reads as TGTGCCAGCAGCCACCCAGGGGATCCTTTACCTGCTTTC.

This chain uses TRBV30 with TRBJ1-2; 9 nucleotides line up with TRBD1. Germline V gene data show CDR1 as GTSNPN and CDR2 as SVGIG (reference sequence). The CDR3 covers 11 residues. J gave up 9 bases and V 8 bases, and 7 bases lay outside the gene matches. CDR3 coding DNA: TGTGCCGGCAACAGGGGGCAAAGCTACACCTTC. It specifies CAGNRGQSYTF.

This chain links TRBV4-3 with TRBJ2-7; 7 bases fit TRBD2. V lost 6 bases to trimming and J lost 6 bases; unmatched junction nucleotides: 8. This CDR3 spans 13 amino acids. CDR1 is LGHNA and CDR2 is YSLEER in the germline V gene. The CDR3 nucleotides are TGCGCCAGCAGTGACACCGGGAGGCGCGAGCAGTACTTC. It codes for CASSDTGRREQYF.

A remark on this clone: This sample also contains other DNA sequences that code for the same CDR3. The V call is TRBV2, the J call TRBJ2-1, with 7 bases fitting TRBD1. V gave up 5 bases and J gave up 4 bases; unmatched junction bases: 5. Per germline, CDR1 SNHLY and CDR2 FYNNEI. CDR3 length equals 14 residues. The CDR3 spells CASSPGQQYNEQFF. Written as DNA, the CDR3 is TGTGCCAGCAGTCCGGGACAGCAATACAATGAGCAGTTCTTC.

Concerning this clone: Other DNA sequences within the sample encode an identical CDR3. The chain has TRBV7-8 and TRBJ2-7, with D unresolved. Trimming stripped 4 bases from V and 2 bases from J, with 3 bases between. The CDR3 extends over 11 amino acids. Germline V gene lookup returns CDR1 SGHVS and CDR2 FQNEAQ. Here the CDR3 DNA reads TGTGCCAGCAGCTCTCCCTACGAGCAGTACTTC. Amino acids: CASSSPYEQYF.

The chain is built from TRBV28 and TRBJ2-2; D is unclear. The germline V gene has CDR1 MDHEN and CDR2 SYDVKM. The CDR3 sequence is 13 residues long. Deletions cut 7 bases from V and 0 bases from J, with 6 bases between. The CDR3 DNA is TGTGCCAGCATCAGCGCGAACACCGGGGAGCTGTTTTTT. Translated, it gives CASISANTGELFF. Filled out from reference TRBV28 and TRBJ2-2, the complete variable domain reads DVKVTQSSRYLVKRTGEKVFLECVQDMDHENMFWYRQDPGLGLRLIYFSYDVKMKEKGDIPEGYSVSREKKERFSLILESASTNQTSMYLCASISANTGELFFGEGSRLTVL.

The chain is built from TRBV5-4 and TRBJ1-1, with TRBD1 as a possible D gene (5 bases). The CDR3 contains 15 residues. Trimming left V 4 bases short and J 5 bases short, with 18 bases between. Germline loops: CDR1 SGHNT, CDR2 YYREEE (reference sequence). The DNA of the CDR3 is TGTGCCAGCAGCCCGGCAACGGCAGGGAGGACTGAAGCTTTCTTT. Translation: CASSPATAGRTEAFF.

The V call is TRBV7-2, the J call TRBJ2-3; the match to TRBD2 covers 8 bases. Germline V gives CDR1 SGHTA, CDR2 FQGNSA. The V gene end was trimmed by 5 bases and the J gene end by 5 bases; junction bases not matched to a gene: 9. This CDR3 has 15 amino acids. CDR3 bases: TGTGCCAGCAGCCTGCGCGGGAGGAGGGAAGATACGCAGTATTTT. Protein: CASSLRGRREDTQYF.

The V call is TRBV6-5, the J call TRBJ2-4; possible D gene TRBD1, 5 bases. V dropped 2 bases and J dropped 8 bases, with 16 bases sitting between them. This CDR3 spans 15 amino acids. Germline V gives CDR1 MNHEY, CDR2 SVGAGI. The CDR3 loop is CASSYAVSGQYIQYF. DNA of the CDR3: TGTGCCAGCAGTTACGCGGTCTCAGGGCAGTACATTCAGTACTTC.

The chain is built from TRBV28 and TRBJ1-6; D unclear. Trimming pared 2 bases from V and 0 bases from J, leaving 11 bases between. The CDR3 totals 17 residues. CDR1 and CDR2 (germline): MDHEN, SYDVKM. CDR3 coding DNA: TGTGCCAGCAGTTTAATTGGCCCGAGCTCCTATAATTCACCCCTCCACTTT. As protein: CASSLIGPSSYNSPLHF.

Worth noting for this clone: The same CDR3 is also encoded by other DNA sequences in this sample. The chain couples TRBV5-1 to TRBJ2-2; D unresolved. From germline, CDR1 is SGHRS and CDR2 YFSETQ. The CDR3 runs 15 residues. V lost 0 bases and J 0 bases, leaving 6 bases between the germline ends. CDR3 DNA: TGCGCCAGCAGCTTGGGGCAGACGAACACCGGGGAGCTGTTTTTT. Protein sequence: CASSLGQTNTGELFF.

This clone was recorded only once. J is TRBJ2-3 and V is TRBV5-1; the D is unclear. Per the germline V gene, CDR1 is SGHRS and CDR2 is YFSETQ. Trimming stripped 1 base from V and 3 bases from J, with 12 bases between. This CDR3 contains 15 residues. The chain's CDR3 is CASSLQTGETDTQYF. CDR3 DNA: TGCGCCAGCAGCTTGCAAACGGGTGAGACAGATACGCAGTATTTT.